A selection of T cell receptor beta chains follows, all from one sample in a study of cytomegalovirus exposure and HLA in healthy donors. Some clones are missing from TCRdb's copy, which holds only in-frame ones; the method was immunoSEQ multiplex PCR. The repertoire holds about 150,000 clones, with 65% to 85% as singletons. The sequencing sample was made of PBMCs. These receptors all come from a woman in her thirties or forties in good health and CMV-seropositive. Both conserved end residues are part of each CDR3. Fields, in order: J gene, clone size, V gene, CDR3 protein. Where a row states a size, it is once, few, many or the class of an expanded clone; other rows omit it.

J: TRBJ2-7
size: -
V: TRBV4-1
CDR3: CASSQEGVYEQYF

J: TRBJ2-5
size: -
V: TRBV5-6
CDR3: CASSTPGVQETQYF

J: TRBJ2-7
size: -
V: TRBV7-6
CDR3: CASSLVSVAGSEQYF

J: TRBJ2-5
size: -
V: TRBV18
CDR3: CASSPLREGVQETQYF

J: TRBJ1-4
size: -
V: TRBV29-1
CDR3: CSVLGRTATNEKLFF

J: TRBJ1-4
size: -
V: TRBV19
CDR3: CASSMTERGEKLFF

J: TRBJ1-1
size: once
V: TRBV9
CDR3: CASSVTGTENTEAFF

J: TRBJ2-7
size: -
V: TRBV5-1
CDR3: CASSLAGVTRDEQYF

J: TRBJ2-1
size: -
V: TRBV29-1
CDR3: CSVVGTTSYNEQFF

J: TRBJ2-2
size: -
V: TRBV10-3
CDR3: CAINDPPNTGELFF

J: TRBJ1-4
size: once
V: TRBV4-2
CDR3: CASSLGITLPGGADEKLFF

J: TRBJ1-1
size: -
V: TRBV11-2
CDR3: CASSFPGWGTEAFF

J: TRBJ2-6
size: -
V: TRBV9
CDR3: CASSPTDSSGANVLTF

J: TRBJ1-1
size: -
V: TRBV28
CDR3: CASSTFGTEAFF

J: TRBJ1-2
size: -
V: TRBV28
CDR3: CASSSPAGGVGGYTF

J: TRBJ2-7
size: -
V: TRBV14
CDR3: CASSRTSGSIYEQYF

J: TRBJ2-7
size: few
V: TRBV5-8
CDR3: CASSLVSGTHSYEQYF

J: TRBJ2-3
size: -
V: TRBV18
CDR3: CASSPPSTDTQYF

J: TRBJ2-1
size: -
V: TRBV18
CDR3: CASSPIAGGPRNEQFF

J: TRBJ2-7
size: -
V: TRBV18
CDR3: CASSPRGYEQYF

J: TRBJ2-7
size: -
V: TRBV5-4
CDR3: CASSLTGIHEQYF

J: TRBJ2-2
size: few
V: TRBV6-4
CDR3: CASSEGPGLADTGELFF

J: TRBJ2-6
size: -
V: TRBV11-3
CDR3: CASSYSQRGQSSVLTF

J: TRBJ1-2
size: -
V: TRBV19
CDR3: CASSIGQPYGYTF

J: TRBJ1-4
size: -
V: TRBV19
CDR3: CASSYVFGEKLFF

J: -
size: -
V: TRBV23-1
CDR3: CASSQQLSGRNAYEQYF

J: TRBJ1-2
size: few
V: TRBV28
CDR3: CASSLELAGDTF

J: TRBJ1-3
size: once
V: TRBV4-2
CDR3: CASSQVDSSGNTIYF

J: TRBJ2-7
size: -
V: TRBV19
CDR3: CASSRTRGYEQYF

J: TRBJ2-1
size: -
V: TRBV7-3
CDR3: CASSFSSGSYAEQFF

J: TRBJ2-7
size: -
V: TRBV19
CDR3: CASSLSGVNYEQYF

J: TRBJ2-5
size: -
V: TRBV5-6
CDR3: CASSLGGEETQYF

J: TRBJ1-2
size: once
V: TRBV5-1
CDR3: CASSQDTYGYTF

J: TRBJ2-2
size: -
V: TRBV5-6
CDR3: CASSLDLAGNTGELFF

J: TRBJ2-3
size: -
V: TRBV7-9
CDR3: CASSPPGNTQYF

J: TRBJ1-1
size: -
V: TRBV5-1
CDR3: CASSLAATGTEAFF

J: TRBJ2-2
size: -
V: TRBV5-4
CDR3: CASSLDQGLAGTTGELFF

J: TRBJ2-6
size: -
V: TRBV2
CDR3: CASSDRGAGANVLTF

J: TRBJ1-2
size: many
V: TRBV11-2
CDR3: CASSSPGQGLGGYTF

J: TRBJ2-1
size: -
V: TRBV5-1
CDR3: CASSPGKTSSYNEQFF

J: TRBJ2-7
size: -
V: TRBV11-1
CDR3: CASSLSRGRADEQYF

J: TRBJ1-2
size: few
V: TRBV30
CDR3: CAWRAGGGYGYTF

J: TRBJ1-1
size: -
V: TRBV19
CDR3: CASSNGVQGLVNTEAFF

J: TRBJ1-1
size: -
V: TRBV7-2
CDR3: CASSPKGPTGVKGTEAFF

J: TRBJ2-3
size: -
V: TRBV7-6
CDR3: CASSSPATRADTQYF

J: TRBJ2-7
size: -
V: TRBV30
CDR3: CAWSKSGRNTYEQYF

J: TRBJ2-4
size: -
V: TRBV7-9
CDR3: CASSSTAQASAKNIQYF

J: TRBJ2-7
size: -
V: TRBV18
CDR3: CASSDQVALQYF

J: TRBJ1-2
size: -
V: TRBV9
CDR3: CASSVGTVNYGYTF